This T cell receptor beta chain was observed in a study of tumor-infiltrating lymphocytes in oesophageal squamous cell carcinoma. CDR1 is SGHVS and CDR2 is FQNEAQ in the germline V gene. V shed 3 bases, J shed 4 bases, and the junction held 7 bases outside the gene matches. This CDR3 spans 15 amino acids. Using its own MiXCR run on the PCR reads, TCRdb lists one record per CDR3 protein. This repertoire shows tens of thousands of distinct CDR3 sequences, around 37% found once; its top ten account for over 15%. The sample holds many counts of this clonotype. Sequenced material: esophageal tumor tissue. The sequence came from a female donor with esophageal squamous cell carcinoma. This chain joins TRBV7-8 and TRBJ2-3; 7 bases align to TRBD2. The CDR3 reads CASSFRGRGPDTQYF. CDR3 nucleotides: TGTGCCAGCAGCTTTCGCGGGAGAGGCCCAGATACGCAGTATTTT. Looking up the rest from reference TRBV7-8 and TRBJ2-3 gives the full variable domain: GAGVSQSPRYKVAKRGQDVALRCDPISGHVSLFWYQQALGQGPEFLTYFQNEAQLDKSGLPSDRFFAERPEGSVSTLKIQRTQQEDSAVYLCASSFRGRGPDTQYFGPGTRLTVL.